A selection of T cell receptor beta chains follows, all from one sample in a study of T cells in Graves' hyperthyroidism and ophthalmopathy. TCRdb redid the calling of the multiplex PCR reads with MiXCR, one entry per CDR3 protein. Among hundreds of thousands of distinct CDR3 sequences listed, roughly 14% were seen once. Sample: blood. The source of these receptors is a woman between 40 and 50 years old with Graves' ophthalmopathy. Each CDR3 is given with its conserved first and last residue. The D gene is left open where the match is weak. Size tells how often a clone was seen (once, few, many) or the class of an expanded clone, and some rows leave it out.

d_call clone_size j_call v_call cdr3_length cdr3_aa cdr3_nt
. many TRBJ2-3 TRBV19 13 CASSIGLTDTQYF TGTGCCAGTAGTATAGGGTTGACAGATACGCAGTATTTT
TRBD1 many TRBJ2-7 TRBV6-5 14 CASSYDRGGDEQYF TGTGCCAGCAGTTACGACAGGGGTGGCGACGAGCAGTACTTC
TRBD1 many TRBJ2-2 TRBV29-1 14 CSVDSGGITGELFF TGCAGCGTAGACTCAGGGGGCATCACCGGGGAGCTGTTTTTT
. . TRBJ2-7 TRBV5-1 15 CASSLGISGTYEQYF TGCGCCAGCAGCCTAGGGATTAGCGGTACCTACGAGCAGTACTTC
. few TRBJ1-1 TRBV19 14 CASSIDLEQAEAFF TGTGCCAGTAGTATAGATCTGGAACAGGCTGAAGCTTTCTTT
TRBD1 many TRBJ1-2 TRBV12-3/TRBV12-4 13 CASSRGGRYGYTF TGTGCCAGCAGTCGAGGGGGCCGCTATGGCTACACCTTC
. many TRBJ1-2 TRBV15 14 CATSTSWAEEGYTF TGTGCCACCAGCACGTCCTGGGCTGAGGAAGGCTACACCTTC
. . TRBJ2-2 TRBV5-1 16 CASSLLLNQGTGELFF TGCGCCAGCAGCTTGCTCCTAAATCAGGGAACCGGGGAGCTGTTTTTT
. many TRBJ1-3 TRBV10-3 15 CAISESPGLRNTIYF TGTGCCATCAGTGAGTCGCCAGGGCTTAGAAACACCATATATTTT
. . TRBJ1-2 TRBV12-3/TRBV12-4 14 CASSLLGSNYGYTF TGTGCCAGCAGTTTACTGGGCAGCAACTATGGCTACACCTTC
TRBD2 . TRBJ2-7 TRBV10-3 13 CAISETAGAEQYF TGTGCCATCAGTGAGACAGCGGGAGCCGAGCAGTACTTC
. few TRBJ1-1 TRBV19 15 CASSPATGMNTEAFF TGTGCCAGTAGTCCCGCGACAGGTATGAACACTGAAGCTTTCTTT
. . TRBJ1-2 TRBV7-8 14 CASSSARTELSYTF TGTGCCAGCAGCTCTGCACGGACGGAGCTCAGCTACACCTTC
TRBD1 . TRBJ1-6 TRBV4-1 17 CASSQDWATGTYSPLHF TGCGCCAGCAGCCAAGATTGGGCGACAGGGACCTATTCACCCCTCCACTTT
. many TRBJ2-2 TRBV19 15 CASSISSPNTGELFF TGTGCCAGTAGTATAAGCAGCCCGAACACCGGGGAGCTGTTTTTT
. many TRBJ2-7 TRBV7-8 15 CASSLGSSFNYEQYF TGTGCCAGCAGCTTAGGTAGTTCTTTCAACTACGAGCAGTACTTC
TRBD1 . TRBJ1-5 TRBV12-3/TRBV12-4 15 CASTADRGHRQPQHF TGTGCCAGCACCGCGGACAGGGGGCACCGTCAGCCCCAGCATTTT
. many TRBJ2-2 TRBV7-6 15 CASSLAHRNTGELFF TGTGCCAGCAGCTTAGCGCACCGGAACACCGGGGAGCTGTTTTTT
. many TRBJ2-7 TRBV7-8 14 CASSLGGTRDEQYF TGTGCCAGCAGCTTAGGAGGGACGCGGGACGAGCAGTACTTC
. many TRBJ1-2 TRBV7-9 15 CASSPGYAEGYGYTF TGTGCCAGCAGCCCGGGCTACGCAGAAGGCTATGGCTACACCTTC
. few TRBJ2-7 TRBV3-1 15 CASSQARRGAHEQYF TGTGCCAGCAGCCAAGCGCGGAGAGGGGCTCACGAGCAGTACTTC
TRBD2 few TRBJ2-2 TRBV30 17 CAWSTSRTSGFTGELFF TGTGCCTGGAGCACATCCCGGACTAGCGGATTCACCGGGGAGCTGTTTTTT
TRBD1 many TRBJ2-7 TRBV20-1 14 CSARGGEGFNEQYF TGCAGTGCCCGAGGGGGCGAAGGCTTCAACGAGCAGTACTTC
. many TRBJ1-3 TRBV30 15 CAWSVRPDSGNTIYF TGTGCCTGGAGTGTACGACCGGACTCTGGAAACACCATATATTTT
. many TRBJ2-7 TRBV6-2/TRBV6-3 13 CASSPMGANEQYF TGTGCCAGCAGTCCAATGGGCGCTAACGAGCAGTACTTC
. many TRBJ1-2 TRBV15 15 CATSRDLVLSYGYTF TGTGCCACCAGCAGAGATTTAGTACTGTCCTATGGCTACACCTTC
. many TRBJ2-7 TRBV3-1 13 CASSQNADYEQYF TGTGCCAGCAGCCAAAATGCAGACTACGAGCAGTACTTC
TRBD1 many TRBJ2-7 TRBV7-9 14 CASSSNVGGVEQYF TGTGCCAGCAGCTCCAACGTAGGGGGCGTGGAGCAGTACTTC
TRBD1 . TRBJ1-1 TRBV12-3/TRBV12-4 14 CASSAGTGSTEAFF TGTGCCAGCAGTGCGGGGACAGGGAGCACTGAAGCTTTCTTT
. few TRBJ2-6 TRBV14 19 CASSPSGEGGSSGANVLTF TGTGCCAGCAGCCCGTCAGGGGAGGGCGGGAGCTCTGGGGCCAACGTCCTGACTTTC
. many TRBJ2-5 TRBV12-3/TRBV12-4 15 CASSLVVGDRRTQYF TGTGCCAGCAGTTTGGTAGTAGGGGATCGTAGGACCCAGTACTTC
. many TRBJ2-7 TRBV5-1 14 CASSLISRAYEQYF TGCGCCAGCAGCTTGATCTCCAGGGCTTACGAGCAGTACTTC
. few TRBJ2-7 TRBV10-3 11 CAISGDIEQYF TGTGCCATCAGCGGCGACATCGAGCAGTACTTC
TRBD1 many TRBJ1-2 TRBV19 13 CASTLDRNYGYTF TGTGCCAGTACCCTGGACAGGAACTATGGCTACACCTTC
. many TRBJ1-5 TRBV6-5 15 CASSYSYTTNQPQHF TGTGCCAGCAGTTACTCGTACACGACCAATCAGCCCCAGCATTTT
. . TRBJ2-5 TRBV20-1 14 CSAEATGARETQYF TGCAGTGCTGAGGCGACGGGGGCTCGAGAGACCCAGTACTTC
TRBD1 many TRBJ2-7 TRBV28 16 CASRTPGTGGSNEQYF TGTGCCAGCAGAACACCCGGGACAGGGGGCTCCAACGAGCAGTACTTC
TRBD1 few TRBJ1-2 TRBV27 17 CASSPLGQMKMGYGYTF TGTGCCAGCAGTCCACTGGGACAGATGAAAATGGGCTATGGCTACACCTTC
TRBD2 . TRBJ2-3 TRBV6-4 17 CASIGLATLSSTDTQYF TGTGCCAGCATTGGACTAGCGACGCTCTCTAGCACAGATACGCAGTATTTT
TRBD1 many TRBJ1-5 TRBV20-1 11 CSAYGQGAQHF TGCAGTGCCTATGGACAGGGAGCCCAGCATTTT